This T cell receptor (beta chain) emerged from a study of blood T cells in healthy people across ages. CDR1 is SGHRS and CDR2 is YFSETQ in the germline V gene. This CDR3 comprises 16 residues. V was trimmed by 1 base and J by 3 bases, leaving 17 bases between them. Then a second PCR, running about 7 to 11 cycles, was carried out with a sample-barcoded 5' primer and a J-beta primer mix. No fewer than 3 million CDR3-containing paired-end reads came from each sample. TCRdb reprocessed the 5' RACE reads via MiXCR and lists one record per CDR3 protein. The sample contains about 1.4 million distinct CDR3 sequences, roughly 60% of which appear only once. Investigators took about 9.4 milliliters of peripheral blood from every donor.

The chain combines TRBV5-1 with TRBJ2-7, with D perhaps matching TRBD2 (6 bases). This receptor was identified in a man aged 18 to 30 in good health. Sequenced input: blood. CDR3 DNA: TGCGCCAGCAGCTTGCAACGGGGGTCCGGCGGCTACGAGCAGTACTTC. The encoded protein is CASSLQRGSGGYEQYF.